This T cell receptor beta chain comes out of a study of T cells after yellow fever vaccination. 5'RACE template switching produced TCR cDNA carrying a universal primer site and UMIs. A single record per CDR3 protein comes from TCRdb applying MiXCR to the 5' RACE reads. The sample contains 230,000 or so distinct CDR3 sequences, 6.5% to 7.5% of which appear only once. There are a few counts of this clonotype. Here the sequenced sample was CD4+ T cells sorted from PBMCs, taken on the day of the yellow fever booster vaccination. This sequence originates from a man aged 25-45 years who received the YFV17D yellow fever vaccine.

CDR3 sequence reads: CASSYNSGRQETQYF. The CDR3 coding sequence is TGTGCCAGCAGTTACAATAGCGGGCGCCAAGAGACCCAGTACTTC. The J gene is TRBJ2-5, the V gene TRBV6-5, with 7 bases lining up with TRBD2. CDR3 length: 15 residues. CDR1 is MNHEY and CDR2 is SVGAGI in the germline V gene. The ends lost 2 bases at V and 1 base at J; junction bases unmatched: 4.